Following are 20 T cell receptor beta chains from one sample sequenced in a study of long-term antiretroviral therapy in people with HIV. The immunoSEQ assay was v3.0, run at survey level. TCRdb's table, derived via immunoSEQ multiplex PCR, lists solely in-frame clones and lacks some. The sample holds some 27,000 clones, 65% to 85% seen once. The material was unsorted PBMCs, obtained 2.1 years after starting antiretroviral therapy. The source of these receptors is a man aged 25 to 40 with HIV.

The chain recombines TRBV18 with TRBJ2-2; D is possibly TRBD1 (6 bases). The CDR3 is 15 amino acids. Trimming took off 3 bases at V and 6 bases at J, with 14 bases between the two ends. Per germline, CDR1 KGHSH and CDR2 LQKENI. The CDR3 region has the DNA TGTGCCAGCTCACCGACAGGTGGAGTGGCCGGGGAGCTGTTTTTT. Encoded protein: CASSPTGGVAGELFF.

The chain couples TRBV19 to TRBJ1-5; D is unclear. Trimming removed 2 bases at V and 1 base at J, with 12 bases between. The CDR3 loop spans 16 amino acids. The germline gives CDR1 LNHDA, CDR2 SQIVND (reference sequence). The chain's CDR3 is CASSIIATASNQPQHF. CDR3 coding DNA: TGTGCCAGTAGTATAATCGCTACAGCGAGCAATCAGCCCCAGCATTTT.

The rearrangement uses TRBV9 and TRBJ1-1, with D hard to call. The CDR3 extends over 13 amino acids. V was trimmed by 0 bases and J by 0 bases, leaving 3 bases between them. Per the germline V gene, CDR1 is SGDLS and CDR2 is YYNGEE. The DNA for the CDR3 is TGTGCCAGCAGCGTAGTGGTGAACACTGAAGCTTTCTTT. Its protein is CASSVVVNTEAFF. The complete variable domain, with remaining parts taken from reference TRBV9 and TRBJ1-1, reads DSGVTQTPKHLITATGQRVTLRCSPRSGDLSVYWYQQSLDQGLQFLIQYYNGEERAKGNILERFSAQQFPDLHSELNLSSLELGDSALYFCASSVVVNTEAFFGQGTRLTVV.

The rearrangement links TRBV4-2 to TRBJ2-1, with a possible D match to TRBD2 (6 bases). Germline V lookup: CDR1 LGHNA, CDR2 YNFKEQ. The CDR3 spans 14 residues. Trimming removed 0 bases at V and 11 bases at J, with 14 bases between. The CDR3 sequence: CASSQDRRTNKQFF. CDR3 in DNA: TGTGCCAGCAGCCAAGATCGTCGGACTAATAAGCAGTTCTTC.

The V gene is TRBV6-5, the J gene TRBJ1-4; D unclear. In germline, CDR1 is MNHEY, CDR2 SVGAGI. The CDR3 is 15 amino acids. The V end was cut by 3 bases, the J end by 2 bases, with 10 bases between. CDR3 bases: TGTGCCAGCAGTTATTCGGTGGACACTAATGAAAAACTGTTTTTT. This translates into CASSYSVDTNEKLFF.

This sequence joins TRBV28 and TRBJ1-6; the match to TRBD1 covers 8 bases. The CDR3 has 15 residues. From germline, CDR1 is MDHEN and CDR2 SYDVKM. The trim removed 4 bases at V and 4 bases at J, leaving 3 bases unmatched. The DNA of the CDR3 is TGTGCCAGCAGTTGGAGACAGGGGTATAATTCACCCCTCCACTTT. This encodes CASSWRQGYNSPLHF.

The chain uses TRBV30 and TRBJ1-1; no definite D call. There are 14 residues in the CDR3. Trimming cost V 2 bases and J 3 bases, with 13 bases left between them. Germline assignment: CDR1 GTSNPN and CDR2 SVGIG (reference sequence). DNA for the CDR3: TGTGCCTGGAGTAAACAGACCCTTTACACTGAAGCTTTCTTT. Translation: CAWSKQTLYTEAFF.

The chain links TRBV27 to TRBJ1-1; D is uncertain. V gave up 2 bases and J gave up 2 bases, with 6 bases separating them. Per the germline V gene, CDR1 is MNHEY and CDR2 is SMNVEV (reference sequence). This CDR3 has 13 amino acids. CDR3 nucleotides: TGTGCCAGCAGTTTAACGGTTAACACTGAAGCTTTCTTT. It specifies CASSLTVNTEAFF.

This clone appeared once. J is TRBJ1-5 and V is TRBV6-6; 8 bases align to TRBD1. Germline V lookup: CDR1 MNHNY, CDR2 SVGAGI (reference sequence). The CDR3 length is 16 residues. Losses at the gene ends were 6 bases for V and 7 bases for J; bases not matched to a gene: 14. In DNA, the CDR3 is TGTGCCAGCAGCCCCCAGACAGGGGACATCGAACAGCCCCAGCATTTT. Amino acid sequence: CASSPQTGDIEQPQHF.

The V call is TRBV19, the J call TRBJ1-5; no clear D gene. The germline V gene encodes CDR1 LNHDA and CDR2 SQIVND (reference sequence). Trimming left V 3 bases short and J 7 bases short, with 19 bases between. This CDR3 is 16 amino acids long. The CDR3 is CASSISRAGFSQPQHF. Here the CDR3 DNA reads TGTGCCAGTAGTATTTCGAGGGCGGGTTTTTCGCAGCCCCAGCATTTT.

CDR3 sequence reads: CASSLEGSNTIYF. CDR3 sequence (DNA): TGTGCCAGCAGCTTAGAGGGGTCGAACACCATATATTTT. The chain couples TRBV11-2 to TRBJ1-3; D is unresolved. The ends were cut back, 0 bases at V and 7 bases at J, with 7 bases in the middle. Germline V lookup: CDR1 SGHAT, CDR2 FQNNGV. CDR3 length: 13 residues.

This clone was seen a single time. The genes are TRBV14 and TRBJ2-7; possibly TRBD1 or TRBD2 for D (6 bases each). CDR3 length equals 13 residues. Germline-derived CDR1 and CDR2 are SGHDN and FVKESK. With 5 bases removed from V and 3 bases from J, the gap between germline ends came to 11 bases. The CDR3 loop is CASSLGGYYEQYF. DNA of the CDR3: TGTGCCAGCAGCTTAGGGGGGTACTACGAGCAGTACTTC.

The CDR3 nucleotides read TGTGCCAGCAGCTTTAGCTGGTCAGGAGGGGGCCACGAGCAGTACTTC. The encoded protein is CASSFSWSGGGHEQYF. V is TRBV7-9 and J is TRBJ2-7, with a weak D call TRBD1 (7 bases). This CDR3 is 16 amino acids long. Germline V lookup: CDR1 SEHNR, CDR2 FQNEAQ (reference sequence). Trimming shortened V by 3 bases and J by 5 bases, and 20 bases separated the two germline ends.

The V and J genes are TRBV6-5 and TRBJ1-2; the D is unclear. The V and J ends lost 6 bases and 4 bases respectively, with 15 bases between them. Germline CDR1 MNHEY, CDR2 SVGAGI. The CDR3 contains 14 residues. The CDR3 region is CASSRRGAVYGYTF. The CDR3 region has the DNA TGTGCCAGCAGCCGCCGGGGAGCAGTCTATGGCTACACCTTC.

This chain connects TRBV7-6 to TRBJ1-1, with D unclear. The CDR3 length is 13 residues. V lost 4 bases, J lost 0 bases, and 6 bases lay in between. Germline CDR1 SGHVS, CDR2 FNYEAQ. CDR3 bases: TGTGCCAGCAGCTCGACGGTGAACACTGAAGCTTTCTTT. Translating gives CASSSTVNTEAFF.

This chain joins TRBV11-2 and TRBJ2-1; D remains ambiguous. CDR3 length: 11 amino acids. CDR1 SGHAT and CDR2 FQNNGV come from the germline V gene. V was pared by 3 bases and J by 14 bases, with 11 bases between. In DNA form, the CDR3 reads TGTGCCAGCAGCTTTTCACGCGAGGAGTTCTTC. Translated, it gives CASSFSREEFF. Based on the CDR3 plus reference TRBV11-2 and TRBJ2-1, the full variable domain is EAGVAQSPRYKIIEKRQSVAFWCNPISGHATLYWYQQILGQGPKLLIQFQNNGVVDDSQLPKDRFSAERLKGVDSTLKIQPAKLEDSAVYLCASSFSREEFFGPGTRLTVL.

The chain uses TRBV7-6 and TRBJ1-6, with a possible D match to TRBD1 (6 bases). V lost 1 base, J lost 8 bases, and 9 bases lay in between. Germline V gene sequence: CDR1 SGHVS, CDR2 FNYEAQ. The CDR3 sequence is 14 residues long. The CDR3 spells CASSLGSGDSPLHF. The CDR3 DNA follows: TGTGCCAGCAGCTTAGGTTCAGGGGATTCACCCCTCCACTTT. Using reference TRBV7-6 and TRBJ1-6 for the parts outside the CDR3, the full variable domain is GAGVSQSPRYKVTKRGQDVALRCDPISGHVSLYWYRQALGQGPEFLTYFNYEAQQDKSGLPNDRFSAERPEGSISTLTIQRTEQRDSAMYRCASSLGSGDSPLHFGNGTRLTVT.

J is TRBJ1-1 and V is TRBV7-2; D not resolved. The CDR3 runs to 12 residues. Per the germline V gene, CDR1 is SGHTA and CDR2 is FQGNSA. Trimming removed 5 bases from V and 7 bases from J, with 11 bases in between. The CDR3: CASSPTALEAFF. The CDR3 DNA sequence: TGTGCCAGCAGCCCCACGGCACTTGAAGCTTTCTTT.

This sequence joins TRBV30 and TRBJ1-2, with unresolved D. This CDR3 has 11 residues. The V end lost 0 bases, the J end lost 6 bases, and 5 bases lay between the germline ends. Germline CDR1 is GTSNPN and CDR2 is SVGIG (reference sequence). The DNA of the CDR3 is TGTGCCTGGAGTGTAGGCAATGGCTACACCTTC. It specifies CAWSVGNGYTF.

This chain connects TRBV30 to TRBJ2-7; a weak D match, TRBD1 (6 bases). The CDR3 sequence is 13 residues long. Trimming pared 4 bases from V and 4 bases from J, leaving 14 bases between. Germline V gene lookup returns CDR1 GTSNPN and CDR2 SVGIG (reference sequence). CDR3 region: CAWTDRSFYEQYF. Written as DNA, the CDR3 is TGTGCCTGGACCGACAGGTCCTTTTACGAGCAGTACTTC. The whole variable domain, filled in from reference TRBV30 and TRBJ2-7, reads SQTIHQWPATLVQPVGSPLSLECTVEGTSNPNLYWYRQAAGRGLQLLFYSVGIGQISSEVPQNLSASRPQDRQFILSSKKLLLSDSGFYLCAWTDRSFYEQYFGPGTRLTVT.